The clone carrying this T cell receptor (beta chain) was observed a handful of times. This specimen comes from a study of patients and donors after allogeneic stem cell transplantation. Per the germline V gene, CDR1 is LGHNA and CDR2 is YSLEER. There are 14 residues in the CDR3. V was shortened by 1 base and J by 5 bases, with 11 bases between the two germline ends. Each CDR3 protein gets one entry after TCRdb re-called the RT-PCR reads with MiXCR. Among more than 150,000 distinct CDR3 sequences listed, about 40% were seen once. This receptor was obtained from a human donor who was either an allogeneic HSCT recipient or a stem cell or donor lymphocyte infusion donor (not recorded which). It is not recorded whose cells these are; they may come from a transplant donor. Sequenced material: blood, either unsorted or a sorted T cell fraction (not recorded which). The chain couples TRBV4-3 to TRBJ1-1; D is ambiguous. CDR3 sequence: CASSQVIDSTEAFF. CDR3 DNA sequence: TGCGCCAGCAGCCAAGTAATTGATTCGACTGAAGCTTTCTTT.